The rows below give T cell receptor beta chains drawn from one sample of a study of blood T cell repertoires in COVID-19. Method: immunoSEQ multiplex PCR; TCRdb's copy keeps in-frame clones and lacks some. The sample shows some 250,000 clones, approximately 80% of them seen only once. The sample was peripheral blood. The receptor set was obtained from a woman older than 75 with COVID-19, enrolled during active disease. Each CDR3 is given without its conserved first and last residue. The order of the fields is J gene, clone size, V gene, CDR3 protein. Clone size appears in some rows only: once, few, many, or a class for an expanded clone.

J: TRBJ1-3
size: NA
V: TRBV28
CDR3: ASSLGGARGETIY

J: TRBJ1-2
size: NA
V: TRBV7-9
CDR3: ASSRDLRGYT

J: TRBJ2-3
size: once
V: TRBV23-1
CDR3: ASSQSCLAGGWGTDTQY

J: TRBJ1-2
size: NA
V: TRBV29-1
CDR3: SSGVTGRYT

J: TRBJ2-1
size: NA
V: TRBV13
CDR3: ASSSPLGGVYNEQF

J: TRBJ1-3
size: NA
V: TRBV29-1
CDR3: SVVQGGRGNTIY

J: TRBJ1-3
size: NA
V: TRBV30
CDR3: AWGTGGLTIY

J: TRBJ1-3
size: once
V: TRBV3-1/TRBV3-2
CDR3: ASSHGGSGNTIY

J: TRBJ1-1
size: once
V: TRBV28
CDR3: ASSPDRGTEAF

J: TRBJ2-1
size: NA
V: TRBV6-2/TRBV6-3
CDR3: ASSYGTSVNEQF

J: TRBJ1-1
size: NA
V: TRBV19
CDR3: ASRRGQAMNTEAF

J: TRBJ1-5
size: NA
V: TRBV23-1
CDR3: ASSHDSGNQPQH

J: TRBJ2-5
size: once
V: TRBV30
CDR3: ACSRVWETQY

J: TRBJ2-5
size: NA
V: TRBV5-6
CDR3: ASSSTGQETQY

J: TRBJ2-5
size: once
V: TRBV5-1
CDR3: ASSSLDRRETQY

J: TRBJ1-2
size: NA
V: TRBV28
CDR3: ASSLPNRRGRDGYT

J: TRBJ1-4
size: NA
V: TRBV27
CDR3: ASSLIPGQGVNEKLF

J: TRBJ2-5
size: few
V: TRBV5-1
CDR3: ASSFGTGGQETQY